A selection of T cell receptor beta chains follows, all from one sample in a study of cytomegalovirus exposure and HLA in healthy donors. TCRdb's copy holds only in-frame clones and misses some; the assay was immunoSEQ multiplex PCR. In the table there are 95,000 to 150,000 clones, around four fifths of which are singletons. The sequenced sample consisted of PBMCs. These receptors were taken from a woman in her forties in good health and CMV-seronegative. Both conserved end residues are part of each CDR3. Fields, in order: V gene, D gene, J gene, clone size, CDR3 DNA, CDR3 protein. D genes are given only for firm matches. Size is omitted from some rows. Given values are once, few, many or a class for expanded clones.

v_call: TRBV9
d_call: NA
j_call: TRBJ2-2
clone_size: NA
cdr3_nt: TGTGCCAGCAGCAAGAGCGGAGGGAACACCGGGGAGCTGTTTTTT
cdr3_aa: CASSKSGGNTGELFF

v_call: TRBV4-2
d_call: TRBD2
j_call: TRBJ2-7
clone_size: few
cdr3_nt: TGTGCCAGCAGCCAAGAGGTCGGGGAGGGCTACGAGCAGTACTTC
cdr3_aa: CASSQEVGEGYEQYF

v_call: TRBV6-6
d_call: NA
j_call: TRBJ1-2
clone_size: NA
cdr3_nt: TGTGCCAGCAGTTACGACCCGACAGGCGATGGCTACACCTTC
cdr3_aa: CASSYDPTGDGYTF

v_call: TRBV6-1
d_call: NA
j_call: TRBJ1-1
clone_size: NA
cdr3_nt: TGTGCCAGCGGGCAGCAGAACACTGAAGCTTTCTTT
cdr3_aa: CASGQQNTEAFF

v_call: TRBV2
d_call: NA
j_call: TRBJ1-5
clone_size: NA
cdr3_nt: TGTGCCAGCAACAGTCTCGAGGGATCGAGTCAGCCCCAGCATTTT
cdr3_aa: CASNSLEGSSQPQHF

v_call: TRBV11-2
d_call: NA
j_call: TRBJ1-2
clone_size: NA
cdr3_nt: TGTGCCAGCAGCGGGGGGTCAGGGACGACTGGCTACACCTTC
cdr3_aa: CASSGGSGTTGYTF

v_call: TRBV6-5
d_call: NA
j_call: TRBJ1-5
clone_size: NA
cdr3_nt: TGTGCCAGCAGTTACGGGAGAGGTTCAGGCAATCAGCCCCAGCATTTT
cdr3_aa: CASSYGRGSGNQPQHF

v_call: TRBV5-5
d_call: NA
j_call: TRBJ1-2
clone_size: once
cdr3_nt: TGTGCCAGCAGCTTGCCAGGGCACTATGGCTACACCTTC
cdr3_aa: CASSLPGHYGYTF

v_call: TRBV28
d_call: TRBD1
j_call: TRBJ1-4
clone_size: NA
cdr3_nt: TGTGCCAGCAGTCCTCGAGGGTCGGGACAGGGTAGCAGGGTCCATTTT
cdr3_aa: CASSPRGSGQGSRVHF

v_call: TRBV19
d_call: NA
j_call: TRBJ2-2
clone_size: NA
cdr3_nt: TGTGCCAGTAGTATCTCAGGGACCGGGGAGCTGTTTTTT
cdr3_aa: CASSISGTGELFF

v_call: TRBV15
d_call: NA
j_call: TRBJ2-2
clone_size: NA
cdr3_nt: TGTGCCACCAGCAGAGACTATTTCGGGGGAGGACGCACCGGGGAGCTGTTTTTT
cdr3_aa: CATSRDYFGGGRTGELFF

v_call: TRBV7-8
d_call: TRBD1
j_call: TRBJ1-5
clone_size: NA
cdr3_nt: TGTGCCAGCAGCTTAAGTAGGGGGCAGGATCAGCCCCAGCATTTT
cdr3_aa: CASSLSRGQDQPQHF

v_call: TRBV19
d_call: NA
j_call: TRBJ1-6
clone_size: once
cdr3_nt: TGTGCCAGTAGTATCTTGAGGGAGAGCTCCTATAATTCACCCCTCCACTTT
cdr3_aa: CASSILRESSYNSPLHF

v_call: TRBV5-5
d_call: TRBD2
j_call: TRBJ2-2
clone_size: NA
cdr3_nt: TGTGCCAGCAGGGAAGGGACTAGCGGGGCCGGGGAGCTGTTTTTT
cdr3_aa: CASREGTSGAGELFF

v_call: TRBV5-1
d_call: NA
j_call: TRBJ2-2
clone_size: once
cdr3_nt: TGCGCCAGCAGCCCCGTGGGGCCCGGGGAGCTGTTTTTT
cdr3_aa: CASSPVGPGELFF

v_call: TRBV28
d_call: NA
j_call: TRBJ2-7
clone_size: NA
cdr3_nt: TGTGCCAGTACCACGGGATGGGCGGGCTCCTACGAGCAGTACTTC
cdr3_aa: CASTTGWAGSYEQYF

v_call: TRBV4-2
d_call: TRBD2
j_call: TRBJ2-1
clone_size: NA
cdr3_nt: TGTGCCAGCAGCCCAAGCGCGGGAGTGGGCAATGAGCAGTTCTTC
cdr3_aa: CASSPSAGVGNEQFF

v_call: TRBV6-6
d_call: NA
j_call: TRBJ2-7
clone_size: NA
cdr3_nt: TGTGCCAGCAGGGCCCTCGGGGGAGCGATCTACGAGCAGTACTTC
cdr3_aa: CASRALGGAIYEQYF

v_call: TRBV19
d_call: NA
j_call: TRBJ1-5
clone_size: NA
cdr3_nt: TGTGCCAGTAGTCCGGGATCATCTTTGCCCCAGCATTTT
cdr3_aa: CASSPGSSLPQHF

v_call: TRBV9
d_call: NA
j_call: TRBJ2-7
clone_size: few
cdr3_nt: TGTGCCAGCAGCGTAGGACCGGACAGTACCTACGAGCAGTACTTC
cdr3_aa: CASSVGPDSTYEQYF

v_call: TRBV9
d_call: NA
j_call: TRBJ2-1
clone_size: NA
cdr3_nt: TGTGCCAGCAGCAGAGGGGGTACTGAGCAGTTCTTC
cdr3_aa: CASSRGGTEQFF

v_call: TRBV6-6
d_call: TRBD1
j_call: TRBJ2-1
clone_size: NA
cdr3_nt: TGTGCCAGCGGAACCGGGACAGCGCGAAATGAGCAGTTCTTC
cdr3_aa: CASGTGTARNEQFF

v_call: TRBV18
d_call: NA
j_call: TRBJ1-4
clone_size: NA
cdr3_nt: TGTGCCAGCTCACCTCGACAGCCCTCAACTAATGAAAAACTGTTTTTT
cdr3_aa: CASSPRQPSTNEKLFF

v_call: TRBV27
d_call: TRBD2
j_call: TRBJ2-3
clone_size: few
cdr3_nt: TGTGCCAGCACGGGAGGGCCGGCAGATACGCAGTATTTT
cdr3_aa: CASTGGPADTQYF

v_call: TRBV7-2
d_call: NA
j_call: TRBJ2-1
clone_size: NA
cdr3_nt: TGTGCCAGCAGCTTAGACTGGAGCTCCTACAATGAGCAGTTCTTC
cdr3_aa: CASSLDWSSYNEQFF

v_call: TRBV5-8
d_call: TRBD1
j_call: TRBJ1-1
clone_size: NA
cdr3_nt: TGTGCCAGCAGACGGAACAGGGGGCTAAAAGAAGCTTTCTTT
cdr3_aa: CASRRNRGLKEAFF

v_call: TRBV7-2
d_call: TRBD1
j_call: TRBJ1-1
clone_size: NA
cdr3_nt: TGTGCCAGCAGCCCTCATGACAGGGGGATGCGGTACACTGAAGCTTTCTTT
cdr3_aa: CASSPHDRGMRYTEAFF

v_call: TRBV7-2
d_call: NA
j_call: TRBJ1-3
clone_size: NA
cdr3_nt: TGTGCCAGCAGCTCCCGATGGGGGGTCTCTGGAAACACCATATATTTT
cdr3_aa: CASSSRWGVSGNTIYF

v_call: TRBV9
d_call: TRBD2
j_call: TRBJ2-2
clone_size: NA
cdr3_nt: TGTGCCAGCAGCCTAGGACTAGCGCCAAACACCGGGGAGCTGTTTTTT
cdr3_aa: CASSLGLAPNTGELFF

v_call: TRBV7-2
d_call: NA
j_call: TRBJ1-6
clone_size: NA
cdr3_nt: TGTGCCAGCAGCTGGGGCCTATCGCGAGGTTCACCCCTCCACTTT
cdr3_aa: CASSWGLSRGSPLHF

v_call: TRBV7-2
d_call: TRBD1
j_call: TRBJ1-1
clone_size: NA
cdr3_nt: TGTGCCAGCAGCCACCAGACAGGGTTCTTGGCAACGAACACTGAAGCTTTCTTT
cdr3_aa: CASSHQTGFLATNTEAFF

v_call: TRBV19
d_call: NA
j_call: TRBJ2-5
clone_size: NA
cdr3_nt: TGTGCCAGTAGTTCGTCGCCCGTTGCGCAAGAGACCCAGTACTTC
cdr3_aa: CASSSSPVAQETQYF

v_call: TRBV10-3
d_call: NA
j_call: TRBJ2-1
clone_size: NA
cdr3_nt: TGTGCCACCACGGGTCTAGACAATGAGCAGTTCTTC
cdr3_aa: CATTGLDNEQFF

v_call: TRBV27
d_call: NA
j_call: TRBJ2-7
clone_size: NA
cdr3_nt: TGTGCCAGCAGTTTTTTCCCCGGGGGCGAGCAGTACTTC
cdr3_aa: CASSFFPGGEQYF

v_call: TRBV7-9
d_call: TRBD2
j_call: TRBJ2-1
clone_size: NA
cdr3_nt: TGTGCCAGCAGCTGGGCTAGCGGGGGGCTAAATGAGCAGTTCTTC
cdr3_aa: CASSWASGGLNEQFF

v_call: TRBV11-1
d_call: NA
j_call: TRBJ2-5
clone_size: once
cdr3_nt: TGTGCCAGCAGTTCAAGTCACAGGGTCGCCCAAGAGACCCAGTACTTC
cdr3_aa: CASSSSHRVAQETQYF

v_call: TRBV6-5
d_call: NA
j_call: TRBJ1-1
clone_size: NA
cdr3_nt: TGTGCCAGCCGCCCCGGGGTCGCCGGGGGCACTGAAGCTTTCTTT
cdr3_aa: CASRPGVAGGTEAFF

v_call: TRBV21-1
d_call: NA
j_call: TRBJ2-4
clone_size: NA
cdr3_nt: TGTGCCAGCAGAGAAGGGGGGGTGGGTATAGCCAAAAACATTCAGTACTTC
cdr3_aa: CASREGGVGIAKNIQYF

v_call: TRBV19
d_call: NA
j_call: TRBJ1-1
clone_size: NA
cdr3_nt: TGTGCCAGTAGCCGGGTAGCGGGGAGCACTGAAGCTTTCTTT
cdr3_aa: CASSRVAGSTEAFF

v_call: TRBV7-2
d_call: NA
j_call: TRBJ2-3
clone_size: NA
cdr3_nt: TGTGCCAGCAGCTTAATAGCGGCTGGCACAGATACGCAGTATTTT
cdr3_aa: CASSLIAAGTDTQYF

v_call: TRBV7-2
d_call: NA
j_call: TRBJ1-5
clone_size: NA
cdr3_nt: TGTGCCAGCAGCTCAGACAAGGAATATAGCAATCAGCCCCAGCATTTT
cdr3_aa: CASSSDKEYSNQPQHF

v_call: TRBV4-3
d_call: NA
j_call: TRBJ1-2
clone_size: few
cdr3_nt: TGCGCCAGCAGCCAAGGACAGCTTAGTCCCTATGGCTACACCTTC
cdr3_aa: CASSQGQLSPYGYTF

v_call: TRBV19
d_call: NA
j_call: TRBJ1-1
clone_size: NA
cdr3_nt: TGTGCCAGTAGCTACACCGGACACTCGACCGCTGAAGCTTTCTTT
cdr3_aa: CASSYTGHSTAEAFF

v_call: TRBV10-3
d_call: NA
j_call: TRBJ2-7
clone_size: NA
cdr3_nt: TGTGCCATCAGTGACAGGGGCTACGAGCAGTACTTC
cdr3_aa: CAISDRGYEQYF

v_call: TRBV6-5
d_call: TRBD2
j_call: TRBJ2-1
clone_size: NA
cdr3_nt: TGTGCCAGCAGGCAGACTAGCGGGAGCGTCAATGAGCAGTTCTTC
cdr3_aa: CASRQTSGSVNEQFF

v_call: TRBV9
d_call: NA
j_call: TRBJ1-5
clone_size: once
cdr3_nt: TGTGCCAGCAGCGTAAACGGGGAGGGCAATCAGCCCCAGCATTTT
cdr3_aa: CASSVNGEGNQPQHF

v_call: TRBV6-4
d_call: NA
j_call: TRBJ1-2
clone_size: NA
cdr3_nt: TGTGCCAGCAGTGACGAGGCGGAGCAGGGTGGGTTCCGTGGCTACACCTTC
cdr3_aa: CASSDEAEQGGFRGYTF

v_call: TRBV5-6
d_call: TRBD1
j_call: TRBJ1-6
clone_size: NA
cdr3_nt: TGTGCCAGCAGCTTGGGGGGCGCAGGGGGACTCGGTTCACCCCTCCACTTT
cdr3_aa: CASSLGGAGGLGSPLHF

v_call: TRBV10-2
d_call: NA
j_call: TRBJ2-1
clone_size: NA
cdr3_nt: TGCGCCAGCAGTGCTGACCGGAGCTCCTACAATGAGCAGTTCTTC
cdr3_aa: CASSADRSSYNEQFF

v_call: TRBV11-2
d_call: TRBD2
j_call: TRBJ2-1
clone_size: few
cdr3_nt: TGTGCCAGCACCTACCGAAGCGGGAGGCCCCTGGGTGAGCAGTTCTTC
cdr3_aa: CASTYRSGRPLGEQFF

v_call: TRBV11-2
d_call: NA
j_call: TRBJ1-2
clone_size: NA
cdr3_nt: TGTGCCAGCAGCTTAGTGGGAGGACTGTTGAACTATGGCTACACCTTC
cdr3_aa: CASSLVGGLLNYGYTF

v_call: TRBV6-6
d_call: NA
j_call: TRBJ1-4
clone_size: NA
cdr3_nt: TGTGCCAGCAGTCCACTTAAGGGAGGAAATGAAAAACTGTTTTTT
cdr3_aa: CASSPLKGGNEKLFF

v_call: TRBV2
d_call: NA
j_call: TRBJ2-5
clone_size: NA
cdr3_nt: TGTGCCAGCAGTGATGTAGCGGTACAAGAGACCCAGTACTTC
cdr3_aa: CASSDVAVQETQYF